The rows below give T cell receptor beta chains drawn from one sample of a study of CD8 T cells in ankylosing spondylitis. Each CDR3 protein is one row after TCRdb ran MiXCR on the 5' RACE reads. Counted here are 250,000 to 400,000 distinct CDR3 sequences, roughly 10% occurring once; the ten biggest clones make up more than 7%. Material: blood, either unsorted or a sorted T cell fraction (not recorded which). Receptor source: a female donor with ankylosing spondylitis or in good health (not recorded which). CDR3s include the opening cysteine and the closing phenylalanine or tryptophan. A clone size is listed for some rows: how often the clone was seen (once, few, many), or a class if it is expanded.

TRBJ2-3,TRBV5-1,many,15,CASNPSLGSTDTQYF
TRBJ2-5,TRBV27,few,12,CASSPVFGTQYF
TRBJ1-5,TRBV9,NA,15,CASSVGWQKNQPQHF
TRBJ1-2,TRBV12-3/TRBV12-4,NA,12,CASSLGITGYTF
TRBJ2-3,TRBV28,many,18,CASSGLIFQELGTDTQYF
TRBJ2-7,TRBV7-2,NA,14,CASSPRQSRREQYF
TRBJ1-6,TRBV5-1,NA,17,CASSTGTGSSYNSPLHF
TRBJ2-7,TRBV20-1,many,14,CSARTAGDSYEQYF
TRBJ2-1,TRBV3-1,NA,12,CASSPSEYEQFF
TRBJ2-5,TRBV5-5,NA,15,CASSTTGAYQETQYF
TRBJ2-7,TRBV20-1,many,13,CSARDNSGGEQYF
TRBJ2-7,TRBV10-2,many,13,CATQDRSPYEQYF
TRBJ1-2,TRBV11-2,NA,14,CASSLHRGNNGYTF
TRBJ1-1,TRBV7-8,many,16,CASHLGGKGVNTEAFF
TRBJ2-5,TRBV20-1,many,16,CSALRLAGSTQETQYF
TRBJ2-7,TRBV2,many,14,CASSRLAGSYEQYF
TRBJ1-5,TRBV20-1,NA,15,CSATPGPRRDQPQHF
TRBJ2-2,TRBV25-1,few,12,CASLRDTGELFF
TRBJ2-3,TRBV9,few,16,CASSVEAGTSTDTQYF
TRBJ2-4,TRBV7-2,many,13,CASSTPGVNIQYF
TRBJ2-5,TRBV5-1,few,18,CASSSSGLAGGAPETQYF
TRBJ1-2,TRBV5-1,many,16,CASSQMSAVAGDGYTF
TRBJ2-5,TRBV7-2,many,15,CASSLAPGHLETQYF
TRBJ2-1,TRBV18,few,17,CASSRLAVAGTYNEQFF
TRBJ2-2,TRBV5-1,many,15,CASSLPGSNTGELFF
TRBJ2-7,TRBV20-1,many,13,CSARVDRPYEQYF
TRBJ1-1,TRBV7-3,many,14,CASSLTPRSTEAFF
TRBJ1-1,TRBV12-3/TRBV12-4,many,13,CASSFDRGTEAFF
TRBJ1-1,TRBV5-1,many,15,CASSPTRDPNTEAFF
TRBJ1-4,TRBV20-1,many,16,CSARRLSTGEGEKLFF
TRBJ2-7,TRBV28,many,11,CASSEGRGQYF
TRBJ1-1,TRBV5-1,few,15,CASSFGQAANTEAFF
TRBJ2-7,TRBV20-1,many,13,CSGSAPGGDEQYF
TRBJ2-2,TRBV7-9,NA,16,CASSWPGQGNPGELFF
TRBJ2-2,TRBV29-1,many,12,CSVEQSTGELFF
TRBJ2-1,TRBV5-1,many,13,CASRSELYNEQFF
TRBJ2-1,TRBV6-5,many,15,CASSLFGGRGSEQFF
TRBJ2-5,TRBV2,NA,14,CASSGRGTQETQYF
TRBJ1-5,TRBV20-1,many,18,CSAREYRVGPNKNQPQHF
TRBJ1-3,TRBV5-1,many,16,CASSSGAASSGNTIYF
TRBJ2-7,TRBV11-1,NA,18,CASSFSAITSGFSYEQYF
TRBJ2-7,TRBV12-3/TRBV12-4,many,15,CASSLDLLPGVEQYF
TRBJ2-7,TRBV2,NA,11,CASSASHEQYF
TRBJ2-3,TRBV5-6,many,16,CASAKSGLAGTDTQYF
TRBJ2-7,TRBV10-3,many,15,CAISGRTGTGYEQYF
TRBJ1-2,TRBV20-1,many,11,CSASADYGYTF
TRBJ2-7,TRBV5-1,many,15,CASRLGANPTYEQYF
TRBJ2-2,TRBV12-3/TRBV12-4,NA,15,CASSLNRGNTGELFF
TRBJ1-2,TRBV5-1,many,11,CASSSDYGYTF
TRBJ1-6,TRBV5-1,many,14,CASSLEPYNSPLHF
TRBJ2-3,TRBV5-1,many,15,CASSLSTTSTDTQYF
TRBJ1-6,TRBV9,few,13,CASSSGGRPPLHF